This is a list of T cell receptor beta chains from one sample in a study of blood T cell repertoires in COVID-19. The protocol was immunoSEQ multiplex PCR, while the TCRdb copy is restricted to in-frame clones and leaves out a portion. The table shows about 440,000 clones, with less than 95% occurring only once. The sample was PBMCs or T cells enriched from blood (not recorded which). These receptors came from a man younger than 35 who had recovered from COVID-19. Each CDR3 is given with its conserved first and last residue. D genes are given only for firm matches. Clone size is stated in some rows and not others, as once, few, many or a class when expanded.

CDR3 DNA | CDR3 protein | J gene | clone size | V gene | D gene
TGTGCCAGCAGAGCAGGGGGCAACACAGATACGCAGTATTTT | CASRAGGNTDTQYF | TRBJ2-3 | - | TRBV28 | TRBD1
TGTGCCAGCAGTGTCGGGACAGGAAATCAGCCCCAGCATTTT | CASSVGTGNQPQHF | TRBJ1-5 | - | TRBV6-6 | TRBD1
TGTGCCTGGAGTTTGGGGGCAGGGGGGCTTGAAGAGCAGTTCTTC | CAWSLGAGGLEEQFF | TRBJ2-1 | - | TRBV30 | -
TGTGCCAGCAGCCCACGGAGCTCCTATAATTCACCCCTCCACTTT | CASSPRSSYNSPLHF | TRBJ1-6 | - | TRBV7-9 | -
TGTGCCAGCAGTTTACCCGGGACAGGGACCCTCGATTTCTTT | CASSLPGTGTLDFF | TRBJ1-1 | - | TRBV28 | TRBD1
TGTGCCAGCAGCTTTTCCGGGACAAACGGTAATGAGCAGTTCTTC | CASSFSGTNGNEQFF | TRBJ2-1 | - | TRBV7-3 | -
TGTGCCATCAGCGGCAGGGAGGCCAATGAGCAGTTCTTC | CAISGREANEQFF | TRBJ2-1 | - | TRBV10-3 | -
TGTGCCAGCAGCGTAGTGGGACAGTCTAGCACAGATACGCAGTATTTT | CASSVVGQSSTDTQYF | TRBJ2-3 | - | TRBV9 | TRBD1
TGTGCCCTCACAAGTAGGGGGAGAAGCTATGGCTACACCTTC | CALTSRGRSYGYTF | TRBJ1-2 | - | TRBV12-2 | -
TGTGCCAGCAGCTTAGGCAGGACAGGGCATGAAAAACTGTTTTTT | CASSLGRTGHEKLFF | TRBJ1-4 | - | TRBV5-8 | TRBD1
TGTGCCAGCAGCTTCAGGACAGGGGGTCAGCCCCAGCATTTT | CASSFRTGGQPQHF | TRBJ1-5 | - | TRBV13 | TRBD1
TGTGCCAGCAGGGAAACAGGGCTGAACACTGAAGCTTTCTTT | CASRETGLNTEAFF | TRBJ1-1 | once | TRBV27 | -
TGTGCCGGAACTTCAGGGGCTCAGGATGGCTACACCTTC | CAGTSGAQDGYTF | TRBJ1-2 | once | TRBV5-4 | -
TGTGCCAGTTGCCGGCCGGGTGTAGGTCAGCCCCAGCATTTT | CASCRPGVGQPQHF | TRBJ1-5 | - | TRBV19 | -
TGCAGCGTTGGCAGACTAGCGGGAGTTGAGCAGTTCTTC | CSVGRLAGVEQFF | TRBJ2-1 | - | TRBV29-1 | TRBD2
TGTGCCAGCAGCGCGGGACAGGGGTTCGACAATGAGCAGTTCTTC | CASSAGQGFDNEQFF | TRBJ2-1 | - | TRBV9 | TRBD1
TGTGCCAGCAGTGACGGACAGGGGGTGTTCACTGAAGCTTTCTTT | CASSDGQGVFTEAFF | TRBJ1-1 | - | TRBV6-1 | TRBD1
TGCAGTGCCAGTAGGACAGGGCTCCATGAGCAGTTCTTC | CSASRTGLHEQFF | TRBJ2-1 | - | TRBV20-1 | TRBD1
TGTGCCAGCTCACGGGACGGGGGGGACGAGCAGTACTTC | CASSRDGGDEQYF | TRBJ2-7 | - | TRBV18 | TRBD2
TGCGCCAGCAGCTCCGGGACAGCAGCCTACAATGAGCAGTTCTTC | CASSSGTAAYNEQFF | TRBJ2-1 | - | TRBV5-1 | TRBD1
TGCGCCAGCAGTGAGTCAACGACAGGGAGTCAGCCCCAGCATTTT | CASSESTTGSQPQHF | TRBJ1-5 | once | TRBV10-2 | TRBD1
TGTGCCAGTAGCCGGACTAGCGGGGATTACAATGAGCAGTTCTTC | CASSRTSGDYNEQFF | TRBJ2-1 | once | TRBV19 | TRBD2
TGTGCCAGCAGCCAGGACAGGCCGGGTCAGCCCCAGCATTTT | CASSQDRPGQPQHF | TRBJ1-5 | - | TRBV7-2 | TRBD1
TGTGCCAGCAGCGGTCTAGCGGGGATGGTCACCGGGGAGCTGTTTTTT | CASSGLAGMVTGELFF | TRBJ2-2 | - | TRBV11-2 | TRBD2
TGTGCCAGTAGTTCCCTCACTGAAGCTTTCTTT | CASSSLTEAFF | TRBJ1-1 | - | TRBV19 | -
TGCGCCAGCGGCGGCCCCAACACCGGGGAGCTGTTTTTT | CASGGPNTGELFF | TRBJ2-2 | - | TRBV5-1 | -
TGTGCCTGGAGGCCGGGACAGGGGCCTCGTGGCTACACCTTC | CAWRPGQGPRGYTF | TRBJ1-2 | - | TRBV30 | TRBD1
TGCGCCAGCAGCCAAGATACAGGTTCTGGAAACACCATATATTTT | CASSQDTGSGNTIYF | TRBJ1-3 | - | TRBV4-1 | -
TGTGCCATCAGTGAGTCGGCCGCTCCCTCCTACGAGCAGTACTTC | CAISESAAPSYEQYF | TRBJ2-7 | - | TRBV10-3 | -
TGTGCCAGCAACCCGGGGAACACCTACGAGCAGTACTTC | CASNPGNTYEQYF | TRBJ2-7 | - | TRBV28 | -
TGTGCCAGCAGTTTAATCGGAGATCAGCCCCAGCATTTT | CASSLIGDQPQHF | TRBJ1-5 | - | TRBV27 | -
TGTGCCAGCAGCACGGACAGGGTACATAGCTCCTACGAGCAGTACTTC | CASSTDRVHSSYEQYF | TRBJ2-7 | - | TRBV21-1 | -
TGTGCCAGCAGTCCTCATAGCGGGAGTGCCAAAAACATTCAGTACTTC | CASSPHSGSAKNIQYF | TRBJ2-4 | once | TRBV28 | TRBD2
TGTGCCAGCAGAGACCTCAGGGGGGATAACTATGGCTACACCTTC | CASRDLRGDNYGYTF | TRBJ1-2 | - | TRBV6-5 | TRBD1
TGTGCCAGCAGCCAAGGTAGCGGGGGAAACAATGAGCAGTTCTTC | CASSQGSGGNNEQFF | TRBJ2-1 | - | TRBV3-1/TRBV3-2 | TRBD2
TGTGCCTGGAATCTTGGGCGGGACACTGAAGCTTTCTTT | CAWNLGRDTEAFF | TRBJ1-1 | - | TRBV30 | -
TGTGCCAGCAGCTTTTTCTCGAAGTACGACAGGAATCAGCCCCAGCATTTT | CASSFFSKYDRNQPQHF | TRBJ1-5 | - | TRBV5-6 | -
TGTGCCAGCAGCTATGCCCGGGGGGGTTCATCAGATACGCAGTATTTT | CASSYARGGSSDTQYF | TRBJ2-3 | - | TRBV14 | TRBD2
TGTGCCAGCAGCAGGGGGGGACGGGGTACACGTTCACCCCTCCACTTT | CASSRGGRGTRSPLHF | TRBJ1-6 | - | TRBV7-2 | -
TGTGCCACCAGCATGGGGGGGCAAGAATCACCCCTCCACTTT | CATSMGGQESPLHF | TRBJ1-6 | - | TRBV15 | -
TGTGCCAGCAGCGTGGGACAGGGAGGGGAAAAACTGTTTTTT | CASSVGQGGEKLFF | TRBJ1-4 | - | TRBV9 | TRBD1
TGTGCCAGCAGCTTAATGTCCCAGGGCCGCAACGTGTTTTTT | CASSLMSQGRNVFF | TRBJ1-4 | - | TRBV11-3 | -
TGTGCCAGTAGTATAAGGGGAGATACGCAGTATTTT | CASSIRGDTQYF | TRBJ2-3 | - | TRBV19 | -
TGTGCCAGCACCCCGCTCCTAGCGCTTCCCAACGAGCAGTACTTC | CASTPLLALPNEQYF | TRBJ2-7 | - | TRBV7-9 | -
TGTGCCAGCAGTGAACGGGACAGGGGCGGATATGGCTACACCTTC | CASSERDRGGYGYTF | TRBJ1-2 | - | TRBV6-1 | TRBD1
TGTGCCAGCAGCCCCGCCCCGGGAGACCACTTCCAAGAGACCCAGTACTTC | CASSPAPGDHFQETQYF | TRBJ2-5 | once | TRBV5-5 | -
TGTGCCAGCAGGCTACTAGCGGGAGAATTCCAAGAGACCCAGTACTTC | CASRLLAGEFQETQYF | TRBJ2-5 | - | TRBV27 | TRBD2
TGTGCCAGCAGTGACTCGCCCGGGTTGGCCTACAATGAGCAGTTCTTC | CASSDSPGLAYNEQFF | TRBJ2-1 | - | TRBV6-4 | -
TGTGCCAGCAGCTGGACCGGGACAAAGCAGTTCTTC | CASSWTGTKQFF | TRBJ2-1 | - | TRBV7-2 | -
TGTGCCAGCAACGCTCCGAGCGGGAGCTCCTACGAGCAGTACTTC | CASNAPSGSSYEQYF | TRBJ2-7 | - | TRBV28 | TRBD2
TGTGCCAGCTCAGGGCTAGCGGGAACAGATACGCAGTATTTT | CASSGLAGTDTQYF | TRBJ2-3 | - | TRBV18 | TRBD2
TGTGCCAGCAGCCCCCACGGCGGGAGGGCCGGGGAGCTGTTTTTT | CASSPHGGRAGELFF | TRBJ2-2 | - | TRBV7-3 | TRBD2
TGTGCCAGCAGTTTTAGAGGGTGGCAGGGCTACACCTTC | CASSFRGWQGYTF | TRBJ1-2 | - | TRBV12-3/TRBV12-4 | -
TGTGCCAGCAGTGAACGGTATTTGAGCTATGGCTACACCTTC | CASSERYLSYGYTF | TRBJ1-2 | - | TRBV6-1 | -
TGCGCCAGCAGCCCCTACCTTCAGGGGAAGGGTTATAGCAATCAGCCCCAGCATTTT | CASSPYLQGKGYSNQPQHF | TRBJ1-5 | - | TRBV4-1 | -
TGCAGCGTTGAAGTCGGGGGCTACACCTTC | CSVEVGGYTF | TRBJ1-2 | - | TRBV29-1 | -
TGTGCCAGCAGTATGACAGGGTATACAACTAATGAAAAACTGTTTTTT | CASSMTGYTTNEKLFF | TRBJ1-4 | - | TRBV2 | TRBD1
TGTGCCAGCAGCTTAGCAGGGGGGACAGACCAAGAGACCCAGTACTTC | CASSLAGGTDQETQYF | TRBJ2-5 | - | TRBV7-8 | -
TGTGCCACCAAAGGGACAGACTACTCTGGAAACACCATATATTTT | CATKGTDYSGNTIYF | TRBJ1-3 | few | TRBV15 | TRBD1